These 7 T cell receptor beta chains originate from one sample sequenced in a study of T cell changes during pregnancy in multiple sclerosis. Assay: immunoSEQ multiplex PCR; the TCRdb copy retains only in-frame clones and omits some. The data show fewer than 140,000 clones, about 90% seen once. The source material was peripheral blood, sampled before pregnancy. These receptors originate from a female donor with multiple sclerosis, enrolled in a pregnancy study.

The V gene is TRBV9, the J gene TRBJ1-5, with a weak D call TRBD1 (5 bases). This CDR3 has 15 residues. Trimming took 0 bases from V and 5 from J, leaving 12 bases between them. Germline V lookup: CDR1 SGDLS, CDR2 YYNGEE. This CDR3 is CASSVGGGADQPQHF. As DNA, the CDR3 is TGTGCCAGCAGCGTAGGAGGAGGGGCGGATCAGCCCCAGCATTTT.

The CDR3 coding sequence is TGTGCCAGCACTGAGGACAGGGGCCTCTCTGGGGCCAACGTCCTGACTTTC. As protein: CASTEDRGLSGANVLTF. The chain has TRBV28 and TRBJ2-6, with 9 bases lining up with TRBD1. The CDR3 sequence is 17 residues long. Germline assignment: CDR1 MDHEN and CDR2 SYDVKM. J lost 0 bases, V lost 7 bases, and 7 bases had no gene match.

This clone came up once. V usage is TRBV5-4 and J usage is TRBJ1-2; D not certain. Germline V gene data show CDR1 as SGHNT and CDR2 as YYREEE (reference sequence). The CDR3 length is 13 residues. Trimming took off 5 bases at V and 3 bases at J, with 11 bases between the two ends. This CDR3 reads CASRDAGYYGYTF. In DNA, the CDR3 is TGTGCCAGCAGGGACGCGGGCTACTATGGCTACACCTTC.

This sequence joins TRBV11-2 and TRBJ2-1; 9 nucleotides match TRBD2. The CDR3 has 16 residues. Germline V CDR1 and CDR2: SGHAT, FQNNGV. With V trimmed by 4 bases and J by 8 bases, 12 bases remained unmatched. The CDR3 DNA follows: TGTGCCAGCAGCTCCCCCAGCGGGGGGCTTTCGTATGAGCAGTTCTTC. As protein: CASSSPSGGLSYEQFF.

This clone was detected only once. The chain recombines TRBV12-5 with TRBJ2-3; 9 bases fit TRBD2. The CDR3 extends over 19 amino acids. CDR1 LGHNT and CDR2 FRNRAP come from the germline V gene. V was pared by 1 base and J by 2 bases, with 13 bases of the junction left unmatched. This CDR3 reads CASGLGVKVAGVFTDTQYF. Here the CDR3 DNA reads TGTGCTAGTGGTTTGGGGGTAAAAGTAGCGGGAGTTTTCACAGATACGCAGTATTTT.

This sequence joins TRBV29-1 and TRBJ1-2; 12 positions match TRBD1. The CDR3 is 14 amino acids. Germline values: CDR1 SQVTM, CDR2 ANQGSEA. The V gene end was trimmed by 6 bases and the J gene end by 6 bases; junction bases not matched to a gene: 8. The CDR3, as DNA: TGCAGCGTATCCGGGACAGGGGGCCTTCATGGCTACACCTTC. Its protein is CSVSGTGGLHGYTF.

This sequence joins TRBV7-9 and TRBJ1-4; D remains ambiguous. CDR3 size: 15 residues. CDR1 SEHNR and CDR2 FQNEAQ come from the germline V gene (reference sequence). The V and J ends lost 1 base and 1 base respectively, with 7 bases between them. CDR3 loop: CASSLGTETNEKLFF. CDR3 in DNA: TGTGCCAGCAGCTTAGGGACTGAAACTAATGAAAAACTGTTTTTT.